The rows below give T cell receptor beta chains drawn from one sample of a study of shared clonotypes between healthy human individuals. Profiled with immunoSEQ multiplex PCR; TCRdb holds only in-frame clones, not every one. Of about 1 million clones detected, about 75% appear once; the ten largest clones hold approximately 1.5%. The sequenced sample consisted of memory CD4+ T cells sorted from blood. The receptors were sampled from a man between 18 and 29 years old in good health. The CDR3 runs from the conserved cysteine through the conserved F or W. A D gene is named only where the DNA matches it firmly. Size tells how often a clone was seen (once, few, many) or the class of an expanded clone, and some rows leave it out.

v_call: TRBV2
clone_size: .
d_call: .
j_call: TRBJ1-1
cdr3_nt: TGTGCCAGCAAAGGACAGCCGAACACTGAAGCTTTCTTT
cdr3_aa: CASKGQPNTEAFF

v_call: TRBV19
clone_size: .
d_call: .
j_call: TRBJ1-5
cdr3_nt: TGTGCCAGTAGTTTAAGGTCGGGTTTTATCAATCAGCCCCAGCATTTT
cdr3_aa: CASSLRSGFINQPQHF

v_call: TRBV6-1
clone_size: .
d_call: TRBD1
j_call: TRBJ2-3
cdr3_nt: TGTGCCAGCAGTGCCTCAAAAGGGGGCGGGTTAACTAGCACAGATACGCAGTATTTT
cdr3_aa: CASSASKGGGLTSTDTQYF

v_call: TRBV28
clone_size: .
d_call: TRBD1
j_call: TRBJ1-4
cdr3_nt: TGTGCCAGCAGTTCGGGGGACAGGGGGCCTGAAAAACTGTTTTTT
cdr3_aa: CASSSGDRGPEKLFF

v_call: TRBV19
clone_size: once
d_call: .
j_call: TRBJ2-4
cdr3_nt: TGTGCCAGTAGTATTCTATTGCGGGGATACGCCAAAAACATTCAGTACTTC
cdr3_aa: CASSILLRGYAKNIQYF

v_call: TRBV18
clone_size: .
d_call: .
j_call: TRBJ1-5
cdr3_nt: TGTGCCAGCTCACCAGGGGGAGGGGGGGCAAGCAATCAGCCCCAGCATTTT
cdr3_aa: CASSPGGGGASNQPQHF

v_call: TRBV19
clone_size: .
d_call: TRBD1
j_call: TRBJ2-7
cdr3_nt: TGTGCCAGTAGTAGGGGGACAGATCCCTCCTACGAGCAGTACTTC
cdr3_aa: CASSRGTDPSYEQYF

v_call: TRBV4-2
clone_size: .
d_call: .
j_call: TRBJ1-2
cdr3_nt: TGTGCCAGCAGCTTGGCCATGGATAACTATGGCTACACCTTC
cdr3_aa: CASSLAMDNYGYTF

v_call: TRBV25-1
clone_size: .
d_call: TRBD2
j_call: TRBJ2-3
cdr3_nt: TGTGCCAGCAAGCGGGGGAGCACAGATACGCAGTATTTT
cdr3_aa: CASKRGSTDTQYF

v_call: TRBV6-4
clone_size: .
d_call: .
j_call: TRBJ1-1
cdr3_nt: TGTGCCAGCAGTGAACAAGAGAACACTGAAGCTTTCTTT
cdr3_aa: CASSEQENTEAFF

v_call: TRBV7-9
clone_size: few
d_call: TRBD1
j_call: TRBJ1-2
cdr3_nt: TGTGCCAGCAGCCGGGACAGGGGGAGCTATGGCTACACCTTC
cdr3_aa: CASSRDRGSYGYTF

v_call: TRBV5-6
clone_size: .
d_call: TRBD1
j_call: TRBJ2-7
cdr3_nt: TGTGCCAGCAGCCCGACGGGACAGGGGGCCATATACGAGCAGTACTTC
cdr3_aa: CASSPTGQGAIYEQYF

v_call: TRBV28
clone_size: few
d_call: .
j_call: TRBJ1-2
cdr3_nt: TGTGCCAGCAGTCCAGGGAACTATGGCTACACCTTC
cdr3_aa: CASSPGNYGYTF

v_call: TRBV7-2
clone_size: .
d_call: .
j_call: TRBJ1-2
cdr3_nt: TGTGCCAGCAGCTTAGACAGGGCCTCCTATGGCTACACCTTC
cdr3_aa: CASSLDRASYGYTF

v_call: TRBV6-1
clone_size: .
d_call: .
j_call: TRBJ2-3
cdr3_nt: TGTGCCAGCAGCCGGACTTACTCTAGCACAGATACGCAGTATTTT
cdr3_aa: CASSRTYSSTDTQYF

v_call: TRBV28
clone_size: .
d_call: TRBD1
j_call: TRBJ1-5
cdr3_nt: TGTGCCAGCAGGAACAGGGGGCCCAAGAATCAGCCCCAGCATTTT
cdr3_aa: CASRNRGPKNQPQHF

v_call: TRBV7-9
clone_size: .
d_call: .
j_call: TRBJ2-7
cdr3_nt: TGTGCCAGCAGGCTTAGTTCCTCGAAAGGGCAGTACTTC
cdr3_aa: CASRLSSSKGQYF

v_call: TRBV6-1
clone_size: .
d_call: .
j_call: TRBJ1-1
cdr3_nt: TGTGCCATCAGTGACCGCGGGGGGAACACTGAAGCTTTCTTT
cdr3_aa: CAISDRGGNTEAFF

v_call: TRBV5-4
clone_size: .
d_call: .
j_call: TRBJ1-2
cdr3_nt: TGTGCCAGCAGCTTGGATCGCAGGGGTGGGTATGGCTACACCTTC
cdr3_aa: CASSLDRRGGYGYTF

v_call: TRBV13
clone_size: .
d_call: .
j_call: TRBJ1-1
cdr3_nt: TGTGCCAGCAGCTTAATGGGGCGCAGTGAAGCTTTCTTT
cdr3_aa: CASSLMGRSEAFF

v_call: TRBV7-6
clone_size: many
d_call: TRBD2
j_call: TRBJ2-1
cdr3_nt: TGTGCCAGCAGCTCTAGCGGGACTCACAATGAGCAGTTCTTC
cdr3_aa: CASSSSGTHNEQFF

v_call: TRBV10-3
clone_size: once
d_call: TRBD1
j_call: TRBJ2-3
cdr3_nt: TGTGCCATCAGTCTGGACAGGGTGACAGATACGCAGTATTTT
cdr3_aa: CAISLDRVTDTQYF

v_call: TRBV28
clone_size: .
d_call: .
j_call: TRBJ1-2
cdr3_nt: TGTGCCAGCAGTCCACGACAGTCCTATGGCTACACCTTC
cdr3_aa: CASSPRQSYGYTF

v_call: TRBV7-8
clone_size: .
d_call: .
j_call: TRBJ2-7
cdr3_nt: TGTGCCAGCAGCTTGTATGGGGGGGCCATGGAGCAGTACTTC
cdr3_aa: CASSLYGGAMEQYF

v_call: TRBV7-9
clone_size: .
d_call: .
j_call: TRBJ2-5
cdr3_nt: TGTGCCAGCAGCTTTAGCGTAGCCTTCGGAGGGGCCCAGTACTTC
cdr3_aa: CASSFSVAFGGAQYF

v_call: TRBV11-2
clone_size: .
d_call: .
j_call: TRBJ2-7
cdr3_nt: TGTGCCAGCAGCTTAGGAAGCAGACCGGATCTCGAGCAGTACTTC
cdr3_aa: CASSLGSRPDLEQYF

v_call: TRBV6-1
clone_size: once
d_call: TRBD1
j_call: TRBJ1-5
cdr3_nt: TGTGCCAGCCGGGACAGGTATTATAGCAATCAGCCCCAGCATTTT
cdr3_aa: CASRDRYYSNQPQHF

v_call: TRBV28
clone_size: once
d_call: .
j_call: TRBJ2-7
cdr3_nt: TGTGCCAGCAGCCTAGGGGGTACCTACGAGCAGTACTTC
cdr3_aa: CASSLGGTYEQYF

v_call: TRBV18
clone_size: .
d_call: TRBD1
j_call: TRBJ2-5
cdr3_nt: TGTGCCAGCTCACCACAGGGGGCGCGGGAGACCCAGTACTTC
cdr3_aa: CASSPQGARETQYF

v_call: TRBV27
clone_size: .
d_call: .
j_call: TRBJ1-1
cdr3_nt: TGTGCCAGCAGTTTTTTGCGGGGAGTGGACACTGAAGCTTTCTTT
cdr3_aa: CASSFLRGVDTEAFF

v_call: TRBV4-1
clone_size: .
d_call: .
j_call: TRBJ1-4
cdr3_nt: TGCGCCAGCAGCCAAGGCCGGACGTGGGGGGCTAATGAAAAACTGTTTTTT
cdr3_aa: CASSQGRTWGANEKLFF

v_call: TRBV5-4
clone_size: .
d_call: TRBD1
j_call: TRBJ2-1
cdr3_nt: TGTGCCGGCACCCGGGACAGGGGGTCAATTGAGCAGTTCTTC
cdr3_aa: CAGTRDRGSIEQFF

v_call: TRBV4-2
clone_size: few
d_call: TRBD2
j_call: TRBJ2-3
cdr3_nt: TGTGCCAGCAGCCGCGCGACGGGGGGGCCGTCCACAGATACGCAGTATTTT
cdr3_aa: CASSRATGGPSTDTQYF

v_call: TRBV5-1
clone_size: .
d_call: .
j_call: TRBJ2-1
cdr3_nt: TGCGCCAGCAGCTTGGTCCCTGCTGACTACAATGAGCAGTTCTTC
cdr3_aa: CASSLVPADYNEQFF

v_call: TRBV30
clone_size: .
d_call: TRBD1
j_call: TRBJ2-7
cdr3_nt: TGTGCCTGGAACGCGTACTTCCACGGGACAGGGGCCTACGAGCAGTACTTC
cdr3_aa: CAWNAYFHGTGAYEQYF

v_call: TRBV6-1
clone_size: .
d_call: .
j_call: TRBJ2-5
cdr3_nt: TGTGCCAGCAGTGTCCGTAGCGGACTCCAAGAGACCCAGTACTTC
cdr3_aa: CASSVRSGLQETQYF

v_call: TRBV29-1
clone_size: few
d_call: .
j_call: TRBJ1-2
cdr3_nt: TGCAGCGTTGGTAAAGGCTCCGTCTATGGCTACACCTTC
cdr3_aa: CSVGKGSVYGYTF

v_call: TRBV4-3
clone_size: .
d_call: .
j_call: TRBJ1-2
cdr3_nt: TGCGCCAGCAGCCAAGAATGGGGTCCCGTTCACGGCTACACCTTC
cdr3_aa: CASSQEWGPVHGYTF

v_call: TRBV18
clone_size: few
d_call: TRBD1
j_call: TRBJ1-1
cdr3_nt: TGTGCCAGCTCACTAGGACAGGGTTATCTCTTCTTT
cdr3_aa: CASSLGQGYLFF

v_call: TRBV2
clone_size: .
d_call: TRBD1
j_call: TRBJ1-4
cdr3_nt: TGTGCCAGCATGCAGGGGGTCGGAGAAAAACTGTTTTTT
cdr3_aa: CASMQGVGEKLFF

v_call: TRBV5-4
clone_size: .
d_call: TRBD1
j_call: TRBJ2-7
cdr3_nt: TGTGCCAGCAGCGCACCGGGGACAGGGCTCTACGAGCAGTACTTC
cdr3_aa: CASSAPGTGLYEQYF

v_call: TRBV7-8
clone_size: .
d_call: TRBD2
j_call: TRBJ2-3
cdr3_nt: TGTGCCAGCAGCTTCAGATCTCGCGGGGGGGCCACAGATACGCAGTATTTT
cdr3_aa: CASSFRSRGGATDTQYF

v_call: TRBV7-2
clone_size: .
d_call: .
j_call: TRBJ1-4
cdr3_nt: TGTGCCAGCAGCTTATCCGGGTTGGGTGCAGGAGAAAAACTGTTTTTT
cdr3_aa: CASSLSGLGAGEKLFF

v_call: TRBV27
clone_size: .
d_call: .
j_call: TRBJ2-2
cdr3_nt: TGTGCCAGCAGCCAAGACACCCTGAACACCGGGGAGCTGTTTTTT
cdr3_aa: CASSQDTLNTGELFF

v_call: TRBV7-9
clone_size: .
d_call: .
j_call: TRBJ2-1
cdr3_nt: TGTGCCAGCAGCTTACGAGGGACTCGGTACAATGAGCAGTTCTTC
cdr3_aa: CASSLRGTRYNEQFF

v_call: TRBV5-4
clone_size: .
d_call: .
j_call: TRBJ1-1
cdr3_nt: TGTGCCAGCAGCCGATATATTGGGGTCCAGGGCACTGAAGCTTTCTTT
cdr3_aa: CASSRYIGVQGTEAFF